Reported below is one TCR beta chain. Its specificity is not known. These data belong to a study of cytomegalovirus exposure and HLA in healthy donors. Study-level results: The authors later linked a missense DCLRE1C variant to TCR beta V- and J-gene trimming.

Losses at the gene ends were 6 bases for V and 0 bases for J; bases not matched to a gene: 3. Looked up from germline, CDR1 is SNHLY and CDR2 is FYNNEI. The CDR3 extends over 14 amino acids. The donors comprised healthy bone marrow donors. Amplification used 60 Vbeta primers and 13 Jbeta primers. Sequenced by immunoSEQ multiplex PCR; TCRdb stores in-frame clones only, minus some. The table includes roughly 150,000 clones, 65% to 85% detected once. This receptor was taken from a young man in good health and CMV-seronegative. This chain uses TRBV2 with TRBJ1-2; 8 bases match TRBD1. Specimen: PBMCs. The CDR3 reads CASSGQGSNYGYTF. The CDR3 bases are TGTGCCAGCAGCGGACAGGGCTCTAACTATGGCTACACCTTC. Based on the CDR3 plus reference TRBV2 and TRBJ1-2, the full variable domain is EPEVTQTPSHQVTQMGQEVILRCVPISNHLYFYWYRQILGQKVEFLVSFYNNEISEKSEIFDDQFSVERPDGSNFTLKIRSTKLEDSAMYFCASSGQGSNYGYTFGSGTRLTVV.